This TCR beta chain was sequenced for a study of OX40 agonist ivuxolimab in advanced cancers. The CDR3 sequence is 14 residues long. V was clipped by 6 bases and J by 6 bases; unmatched bases: 7. The germline CDR1 and CDR2 sequences are MNHEY and SVGAGI. Remarks on this clone: Antigen: not known.

Notes on the study in general: In general, CD8+ T cells held more expanded clones than CD4+ did, on average.

Here immunoSEQ multiplex PCR was the method, and the copy in TCRdb shows in-frame clones only, minus some. The top ten hold more than 0.15% of the sample, which has 95,000 to 150,000 clones, around 93% seen once. The input for sequencing was CD4+ or CD8+ T cells sorted from blood, taken in a trial of the OX40 agonist ivuxolimab. The TCR was taken from an adult with an advanced solid tumor such as melanoma, head and neck, liver or kidney cancer. The chain carries TRBV6-5 and TRBJ2-2; TRBD1 agrees at 7 bases. CDR3 sequence reads: CASRESGGAGELFF. The CDR3, as DNA: TGTGCCAGCAGGGAATCAGGGGGTGCCGGGGAGCTGTTTTTT.